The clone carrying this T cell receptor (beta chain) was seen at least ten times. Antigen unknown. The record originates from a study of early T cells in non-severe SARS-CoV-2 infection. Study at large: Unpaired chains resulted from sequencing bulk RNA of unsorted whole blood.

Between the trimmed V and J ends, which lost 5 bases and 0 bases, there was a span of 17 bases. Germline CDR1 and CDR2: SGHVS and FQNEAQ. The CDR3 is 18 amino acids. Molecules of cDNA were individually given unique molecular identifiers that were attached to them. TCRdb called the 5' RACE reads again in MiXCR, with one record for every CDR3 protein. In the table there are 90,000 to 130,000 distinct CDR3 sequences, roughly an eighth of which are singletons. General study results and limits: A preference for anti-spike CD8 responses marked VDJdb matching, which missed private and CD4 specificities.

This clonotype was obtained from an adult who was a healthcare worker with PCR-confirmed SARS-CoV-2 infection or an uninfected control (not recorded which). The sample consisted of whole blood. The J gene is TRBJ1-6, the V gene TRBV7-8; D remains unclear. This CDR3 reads CASSPIHLLSSYNSPLHF. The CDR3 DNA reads TGTGCCAGCAGCCCCATACACCTTCTCAGCTCCTATAATTCACCCCTCCACTTT.